The 16 T cell receptor beta chains below were found in one sample sequenced in a study of blood T cell repertoires in COVID-19. Sequencing used immunoSEQ multiplex PCR; TCRdb keeps in-frame clones, though not all of them. The data show 90,000 or so clones, 89% seen once. The sequenced material came from peripheral blood. The receptors derive from a man between 60 and 75 years old with COVID-19, enrolled during active disease.

The chain is built from TRBV18 and TRBJ2-1; 13 bases are a match to TRBD2. Germline V gene lookup returns CDR1 KGHSH and CDR2 LQKENI. There are 17 residues in the CDR3. Trimming removed 1 base from V and 0 bases from J; junction bases left unmatched: 0. CDR3: CASSPRTSGSSYNEQFF. The CDR3 DNA is TGTGCCAGCTCACCACGGACTAGCGGGAGCTCCTACAATGAGCAGTTCTTC.

The chain couples TRBV2 to TRBJ1-1; TRBD1 is a possible D gene (6 bases). Trimming took 5 bases from V and 1 from J, leaving 11 bases between them. In germline, CDR1 is SNHLY, CDR2 FYNNEI. The CDR3 contains 14 residues. The chain's CDR3 is CASSNRAGNTEAFF. CDR3 in DNA: TGTGCCAGCAGTAACAGGGCGGGGAACACTGAAGCTTTCTTT.

The V call is TRBV27, the J call TRBJ1-4; 10 bases are shared with TRBD1. In germline, CDR1 is MNHEY, CDR2 SMNVEV (reference sequence). This CDR3 is 15 amino acids long. V lost 5 bases to trimming and J lost 6 bases; unmatched junction nucleotides: 6. CDR3 residues: CASSPRTGGYEKLFF. CDR3 nucleotides: TGTGCCAGCAGTCCCCGGACAGGGGGGTATGAAAAACTGTTTTTT.

Comment on this clone: A much larger clone is a single base away; this may be a read error. This sample includes further DNA sequences coding for the same CDR3. The chain uses TRBV2 and TRBJ1-5; TRBD1 aligns across 7 bases. J was trimmed by 5 bases and V by 9 bases; bases with no gene match: 10. This CDR3 has 14 residues. Per the germline V gene, CDR1 is SNHLY and CDR2 is FYNNEI. The chain's CDR3 is CASSPGQSYQPQHF. CDR3 coding DNA: TGTGCCAGTAGCCCGGGACAGAGTTATCAGCCCCAGCATTTT.

The V call is TRBV11-3, the J call TRBJ2-3; D not certain. Trimming stripped 0 bases from V and 4 bases from J, with 5 bases between. Germline CDR1 is SGHNT and CDR2 is YENEEA. The CDR3 contains 13 residues. The CDR3 spells CASSLDRADTQYF. CDR3 DNA sequence: TGTGCCAGCAGCTTAGATCGCGCAGATACGCAGTATTTT.

The J gene is TRBJ1-2, the V gene TRBV29-1, with a tentative D call TRBD1 (6 bases). Germline V lookup: CDR1 SQVTM, CDR2 ANQGSEA. Trimming shortened V by 6 bases and J by 2 bases, and 10 bases separated the two germline ends. This CDR3 has 12 amino acids. DNA for the CDR3: TGCAGCGTAGGACAGTCCAACTATGGCTACACCTTC. Its protein product is CSVGQSNYGYTF. The variable domain in full, completed from reference TRBV29-1 and TRBJ1-2, reads SAVISQKPSRDICQRGTSLTIQCQVDSQVTMMFWYRQQPGQSLTLIATANQGSEATYESGFVIDKFPISRPNLTFSTLTVSNMSPEDSSIYLCSVGQSNYGYTFGSGTRLTVV.

This rearrangement joins TRBV6-5 to TRBJ1-2; a possible D gene is TRBD1 (6 bases). Trimming cost V 2 bases and J 5 bases, with 12 bases left between them. The V gene's germline CDR1 is MNHEY and CDR2 SVGAGI. This CDR3 is built from 14 residues. The CDR3 DNA sequence: TGTGCCAGCAGTTACCACAGGGAACCTTATGGCTACACCTTC. Translation gives CASSYHREPYGYTF.

The V and J genes are TRBV5-1 and TRBJ1-1; 7 bases are a match to TRBD1. The CDR3 contains 16 residues. V dropped 0 bases and J dropped 3; count of bases not matched to a gene: 8. CDR1 and CDR2 from the germline V gene are SGHRS and YFSETQ. CDR3 bases: TGCGCCAGCAGCTTGGGAAGACAGGGACGTTACACTGAAGCTTTCTTT. Its translation is CASSLGRQGRYTEAFF.

The genes are TRBV3-1 (or the pseudogene TRBV3-2) and TRBJ2-5, with 11 bases matching TRBD2. This CDR3 region has 15 residues. Germline CDR1 reads LGHDT; CDR2 reads YNNKEL (reference sequence). The V gene end was trimmed by 4 bases and the J gene end by 4 bases; junction bases not matched to a gene: 5. The CDR3 reads CASSPQLAGVETQYF. The CDR3 DNA reads as TGTGCCAGCAGCCCACAACTAGCGGGAGTAGAGACCCAGTACTTC.

The chain employs TRBV4-1 and TRBJ1-1; possibly TRBD1 for D (5 bases). The CDR3 contains 15 residues. The V gene lost 5 bases and the J gene lost 4 bases, with 17 bases spanning the gap. Germline CDR1 and CDR2: MGHRA and YSYEKL. The CDR3 is CASSSRSGAPTEAFF. The CDR3 DNA reads as TGCGCCAGCAGCTCAAGAAGCGGGGCCCCCACTGAAGCTTTCTTT.

V is TRBV6-5 and J is TRBJ2-7, with TRBD2 identical over 9 bases. CDR3 length: 15 residues. The V segment lost 8 bases and the J segment 5 bases; nucleotides outside the gene matches: 13. Germline loops: CDR1 MNHEY, CDR2 SVGAGI. For the CDR3, the DNA is TGTGCCAGCCGACCCCGGGGACTAGCTGTCGACGAGCAGTACTTC. This gives the protein CASRPRGLAVDEQYF.

The chain is built from TRBV30 and TRBJ2-5; the match to TRBD1 covers 8 bases. In germline, CDR1 is GTSNPN, CDR2 SVGIG (reference sequence). This CDR3 spans 13 amino acids. J gave up 4 bases and V 4 bases, and 5 bases lay outside the gene matches. CDR3 in DNA: TGTGCCTGGATATCCGGGACAGGAGAGACCCAGTACTTC. Its translation: CAWISGTGETQYF. The full variable domain, completed using reference TRBV30 and TRBJ2-5, is SQTIHQWPATLVQPVGSPLSLECTVEGTSNPNLYWYRQAAGRGLQLLFYSVGIGQISSEVPQNLSASRPQDRQFILSSKKLLLSDSGFYLCAWISGTGETQYFGPGTRLLVL.

This chain uses TRBV3-1 (or the pseudogene TRBV3-2) with TRBJ2-5; 8 bases fit TRBD1. This CDR3 is built from 19 residues. The germline CDR1 and CDR2 sequences are LGHDT and YNNKEL (reference sequence). V gave up 3 bases and J gave up 2 bases; unmatched junction bases: 17. As DNA, the CDR3 is TGTGCCAGCAGCCATAAAGCCGGGACAGGAGCAGTGTCTCAAGAGACCCAGTACTTC. It translates to CASSHKAGTGAVSQETQYF.

The V gene is TRBV7-3, the J gene TRBJ2-7, with 7 bases fitting TRBD2. Germline V gene sequence: CDR1 SGHTA, CDR2 FQGTGA. The junction had 7 bases not matched to a gene; V was cut back by 5 bases and J by 0 bases. The CDR3 contains 15 residues. CDR3 in amino acids: CASSPRVAGSYEQYF. In nucleotides, the CDR3 is TGTGCCAGCAGCCCCCGGGTAGCGGGCTCCTACGAGCAGTACTTC.

Comments on this clone: Additional DNA sequences in this sample encode the identical CDR3. This rearrangement joins TRBV4-1 to TRBJ1-1; perhaps TRBD1 as D (5 bases). Trimming cost V 0 bases and J 1 base, with 6 bases left between them. There are 14 residues in the CDR3. The germline V gene encodes CDR1 MGHRA and CDR2 YSYEKL. In DNA, the CDR3 is TGCGCCAGCAGCCAAGACCAGGGGAACACTGAAGCTTTCTTT. The encoded protein is CASSQDQGNTEAFF.

Only a few counts were recorded for this clone. Here the CDR3 DNA reads TGTGCCAGTAGTATCGTGTCTCTTAATGAAAAACTGTTTTTT. Encoded protein: CASSIVSLNEKLFF. V is TRBV19 and J is TRBJ1-4; D is uncertain. V gave up 3 bases and J gave up 4 bases, with 9 bases separating them. In germline, CDR1 is LNHDA, CDR2 SQIVND (reference sequence). CDR3 length: 14 residues.